The clone carrying this TCR beta chain has a count of ten or more. The data are from a study of T-cell reconstitution after alpha-beta-depleted transplantation in children. V shed 1 base and J 4 bases; nucleotides not matched to a gene: 12. The CDR3 length is 16 residues. The germline CDR1 and CDR2 sequences are DFQATT and SNEGSKA (reference sequence). Using unique molecular identifiers, the investigators prepared the TCRbeta library. One entry per CDR3 protein, called by TCRdb with MiXCR from the PCR reads. In the table there are about 370,000 distinct CDR3 sequences, roughly 21% of which are singletons.

The V gene is TRBV20-1, the J gene TRBJ2-7; TRBD2 aligns across 8 bases. The TCR originated in a human donor who donated a stem cell graft to a child with acute myeloid leukemia. The specimen comprised PBMCs from the stem cell graft donor, sampled from the stem cell graft. The CDR3 reads CSARGQPGLGAYEQYF. The CDR3 nucleotides read TGCAGTGCTAGAGGGCAACCGGGACTAGGAGCATACGAGCAGTACTTC.